These 18 T cell receptor beta chains originate from one sample sequenced in a study of blood T cell repertoires in COVID-19. Some clones are missing from TCRdb's copy, which holds only in-frame ones; the method was immunoSEQ multiplex PCR. This repertoire shows roughly 46,000 clones, about 85% found once; its top ten account for roughly 3%. The sequenced sample was PBMCs or T cells enriched from blood (not recorded which). The receptor source for this set is a woman between 50 and 59 years old who had recovered from COVID-19.

The CDR3 bases are TGTGCCTCAACCGCGGGACTAGCTATTTCAGATACGCAGTATTTT. This gives the protein CASTAGLAISDTQYF. The chain joins TRBV7-2 to TRBJ2-3, with 9 bases fitting TRBD2. The trim removed 11 bases at V and 4 bases at J, leaving 13 bases unmatched. Germline lookup yields CDR1 SGHTA and CDR2 FQGNSA. The CDR3 has 15 residues. The variable domain in full, with the rest retrieved from reference TRBV7-2 and TRBJ2-3, is GAGVSQSPSNKVTEKGKDVELRCDPISGHTALYWYRQSLGQGLEFLIYFQGNSAPDKSGLPSDRFSAERTGGSVSTLTIQRTQQEDSAVYLCASTAGLAISDTQYFGPGTRLTVL.

The chain carries TRBV4-2 and TRBJ2-3; the D gene is possibly TRBD2 (6 bases). This CDR3 is built from 18 residues. Per germline, CDR1 LGHNA and CDR2 YNFKEQ. The V gene lost 0 bases and the J gene lost 0 bases, with 16 bases spanning the gap. CDR3 sequence reads: CASSQDPLRGFSTDTQYF. CDR3 nucleotide sequence: TGTGCCAGCAGCCAAGATCCCCTGCGGGGCTTTAGCACAGATACGCAGTATTTT.

The V call is TRBV10-1, the J call TRBJ2-7; TRBD1 matches at 7 bases. After removal of 5 bases from V and 1 base from J, the junction contained 5 bases not matched to a gene. The CDR3 has 14 amino acids. Germline V gives CDR1 WNHNN, CDR2 SYGVQD (reference sequence). The CDR3 coding sequence is TGCGCCAGCAGTTCGACAGGGAAGTCCTACGAGCAGTACTTC. Its protein product is CASSSTGKSYEQYF.

The CDR3 loop reads CASSPRSGENTGELFF. CDR3 DNA: TGTGCCAGCAGTCCACGGTCAGGGGAGAACACCGGGGAGCTGTTTTTT. The V and J genes are TRBV11-3 and TRBJ2-2; a possible D gene is TRBD1 (6 bases). The CDR3 runs 16 residues. V gave up 6 bases and J gave up 1 base, with 15 bases separating them. Germline loops: CDR1 SGHNT, CDR2 YENEEA.

The chain employs TRBV6-5 and TRBJ1-1; no firm D call. In germline, CDR1 is MNHEY, CDR2 SVGAGI. CDR3 length equals 14 residues. The V end was cut by 6 bases, the J end by 2 bases, with 13 bases between. CDR3 region: CASRSPRVNTEAFF. The CDR3 bases are TGTGCCAGCAGATCACCCCGAGTAAACACTGAAGCTTTCTTT.

CDR3 nucleotides: TGTGCCAGCAGTTCTTATAACACAGGGGTGAACACTGAAGCTTTCTTT. Translated: CASSSYNTGVNTEAFF. The chain carries TRBV6-5 and TRBJ1-1; TRBD1 agrees at 7 bases. Looked up from germline, CDR1 is MNHEY and CDR2 is SVGAGI. This CDR3 is built from 16 residues. Trimming removed 4 bases from V and 0 bases from J; junction bases left unmatched: 8.

The rearrangement uses TRBV4-2 and TRBJ1-3, with 7 positions matching TRBD1. CDR1 and CDR2 (germline): LGHNA, YNFKEQ. CDR3 size: 17 residues. The J segment lost 1 base and the V segment lost 0 bases, leaving 6 bases of the junction unmatched. CDR3 residues: CASSQDPGTASGNTIYF. DNA for the CDR3: TGTGCCAGCAGCCAAGATCCGGGGACAGCTTCTGGAAACACCATATATTTT.

The CDR3 sequence is CASGRQGGNEQFF. CDR3 DNA sequence: TGTGCCAGTGGCCGACAGGGGGGCAATGAGCAGTTCTTC. This chain joins TRBV19 and TRBJ2-1, with 9 bases identical to TRBD1. The CDR3 contains 13 residues. Germline CDR1 reads LNHDA; CDR2 reads SQIVND (reference sequence). With 8 bases clipped from V and 6 bases from J, the junction kept 5 bases outside the gene matches.

V gene TRBV28 combines with J gene TRBJ1-2, with 9 bases identical to TRBD1. Germline V gene sequence: CDR1 MDHEN, CDR2 SYDVKM. This CDR3 is 13 amino acids long. V lost 6 bases and J lost 8; bases outside the gene matches: 7. CDR3 nucleotide sequence: TGTGCCAGCAGCCCCGGGACAGGGTGGGGCTACACCTTC. It codes for CASSPGTGWGYTF.

The gene calls are TRBV5-4 and TRBJ2-1; D may be TRBD2 (5 bases). CDR1 and CDR2 from the germline V gene are SGHNT and YYREEE (reference sequence). V was trimmed by 4 bases and J by 7 bases, leaving 18 bases between them. The CDR3 totals 15 residues. Here the CDR3 DNA reads TGTGCCAGCAGCATTACGGCGCTCCCGGGGAATGAGCAGTTCTTC. The encoded protein is CASSITALPGNEQFF.

The rearrangement links TRBV6-5 to TRBJ1-5; no definite D call. CDR3 length equals 14 residues. CDR1 and CDR2 from the germline V gene are MNHEY and SVGAGI. V gave up 7 bases and J gave up 5 bases, with 15 bases separating them. The CDR3 here is CASKGGITDQPQHF. The CDR3 DNA follows: TGTGCCAGCAAAGGAGGGATCACCGATCAGCCCCAGCATTTT.

For the CDR3, the DNA is TGTGCCAGCAGAGCGACTAGCGGGGGGCACCACGAGCAGTACTTC. It yields the protein CASRATSGGHHEQYF. V usage is TRBV2 and J usage is TRBJ2-7; 13 bases are a match to TRBD2. The CDR3 extends over 15 amino acids. V lost 6 bases and J lost 5; bases outside the gene matches: 7. Germline V gene data show CDR1 as SNHLY and CDR2 as FYNNEI. Full variable domain (rest looked up from reference TRBV2 and TRBJ2-7): EPEVTQTPSHQVTQMGQEVILRCVPISNHLYFYWYRQILGQKVEFLVSFYNNEISEKSEIFDDQFSVERPDGSNFTLKIRSTKLEDSAMYFCASRATSGGHHEQYFGPGTRLTVT.

CDR3: CASSDSGYEQYF. As DNA, the CDR3 is TGTGCCAGCAGTGATTCAGGGTACGAGCAGTACTTC. The J gene is TRBJ2-7, the V gene TRBV6-1, with a possible D match to TRBD1 (5 bases). CDR1 is MNHNS, CDR2 SASEGT, per germline. Trimming removed 3 bases from V and 4 bases from J, with 7 bases in between. This CDR3 contains 12 residues.

V gene TRBV30 combines with J gene TRBJ2-7; TRBD1 aligns across 9 bases. CDR3 length: 14 amino acids. Germline CDR1 and CDR2: GTSNPN and SVGIG (reference sequence). V lost 4 bases to trimming and J lost 3 bases; unmatched junction nucleotides: 7. CDR3 region: CAWTPGTGNYEQYF. The DNA for the CDR3 is TGTGCCTGGACCCCCGGGACAGGGAACTACGAGCAGTACTTC. Combining the CDR3 with reference TRBV30 and TRBJ2-7 gives the whole variable domain SQTIHQWPATLVQPVGSPLSLECTVEGTSNPNLYWYRQAAGRGLQLLFYSVGIGQISSEVPQNLSASRPQDRQFILSSKKLLLSDSGFYLCAWTPGTGNYEQYFGPGTRLTVT.

The chain uses TRBV28 and TRBJ2-4; 9 bases are shared with TRBD2. Germline V gene data show CDR1 as MDHEN and CDR2 as SYDVKM. This CDR3 is built from 13 residues. V was clipped by 8 bases and J by 5 bases; unmatched bases: 4. In nucleotides, the CDR3 is TGTGCCAGCGGGACTAGCTTCCAAAACATTCAGTACTTC. Its translation: CASGTSFQNIQYF.

V is TRBV27 and J is TRBJ1-4; D gene unclear. The ends were cut back, 3 bases at V and 3 bases at J, with 8 bases in the middle. CDR3 length equals 14 residues. In germline, CDR1 is MNHEY, CDR2 SMNVEV (reference sequence). CDR3 nucleotide sequence: TGTGCCAGCAGTTTTCGCGTTCCTAATGAAAAACTGTTTTTT. This gives the protein CASSFRVPNEKLFF.

The gene calls are TRBV18 and TRBJ2-7, with 7 bases fitting TRBD1. CDR1 KGHSH and CDR2 LQKENI come from the germline V gene. CDR3 length equals 17 residues. Germline trimming cut 1 base from V and 6 bases from J; bases unmatched to any gene: 15. The CDR3 bases are TGTGCCAGCTCACCACTCGGGCAGGGGGTAGTGCCGAGCGAGCAGTACTTC. This translates into CASSPLGQGVVPSEQYF.

V gene TRBV7-9 combines with J gene TRBJ1-1, with 7 bases lining up with TRBD1. The V gene end was trimmed by 5 bases and the J gene end by 1 base; junction bases not matched to a gene: 7. Germline V gene lookup returns CDR1 SEHNR and CDR2 FQNEAQ (reference sequence). The CDR3 is 15 amino acids. The CDR3 sequence is CASSRLSGGNTEAFF. CDR3 DNA sequence: TGTGCCAGCAGCCGGCTCTCAGGGGGGAACACTGAAGCTTTCTTT.